One sample yielded the 21 T cell receptor beta chains listed below, sequenced in a study of T-cell memory formation after mild COVID-19. TCRdb re-called the 5' RACE reads through MiXCR, storing one row per CDR3 protein. The sample carries 350,000 to 450,000 distinct CDR3 sequences, under 15% recorded once. The sample comprised PBMCs or a T cell subset sorted from them (not recorded which). These TCRs come from a man aged 18-30 years who had mild COVID-19 (a few samples of this study predate the infection). Cell type and time point are not known.

The chain recombines TRBV20-1 with TRBJ2-4; 8 nucleotides align to TRBD2. CDR1 DFQATT and CDR2 SNEGSKA come from the germline V gene (reference sequence). V shed 5 bases, J shed 1 base, and the junction held 10 bases outside the gene matches. The length of the CDR3 is 16 residues. The CDR3 DNA reads TGCAGTGCTGTCGAGGAGCCGGGGGGGGCCAAAAACATTCAGTACTTC. Protein: CSAVEEPGGAKNIQYF.

V usage is TRBV18 and J usage is TRBJ2-5; D is possibly TRBD1 (6 bases). V shed 2 bases and J shed 2 bases, with 12 bases lying between them. The germline CDR1 and CDR2 sequences are KGHSH and LQKENI. The CDR3 is 15 amino acids. CDR3 nucleotide sequence: TGTGCCAGCTCACCATATAAGGGGGAGCAAGAGACCCAGTACTTC. Translated: CASSPYKGEQETQYF. Full variable domain (outside the CDR3, taken from reference TRBV18 and TRBJ2-5): NAGVMQNPRHLVRRRGQEARLRCSPMKGHSHVYWYRQLPEEGLKFMVYLQKENIIDESGMPKERFSAEFPKEGPSILRIQQVVRGDSAAYFCASSPYKGEQETQYFGPGTRLLVL.

This clonotype was counted at least ten times. The V and J genes are TRBV18 and TRBJ2-3; D is unclear. Trimming took 3 bases from V and 2 from J, leaving 12 bases between them. Germline CDR1 and CDR2: KGHSH and LQKENI. This CDR3 has 15 residues. The CDR3 region is CASSPRHPSTDTQYF. The CDR3 coding sequence is TGTGCCAGCTCACCCCGACACCCGTCCACAGATACGCAGTATTTT.

This chain uses TRBV6-5 with TRBJ2-7; TRBD2 matches 8 bases. CDR3 length: 17 amino acids. Germline CDR1 MNHEY, CDR2 SVGAGI. Unmatched junction bases numbered 16, after V lost 8 bases and J lost 1 base. In nucleotides, the CDR3 is TGTGCCAGCCCCCCGGGGGTGTCGGGGGGGTCGTCCTACGAGCAGTACTTC. This gives the protein CASPPGVSGGSSYEQYF.

This clonotype was observed at least ten times. The chain couples TRBV20-1 to TRBJ1-1; TRBD1 might be the D (5 bases). Germline CDR1 and CDR2: DFQATT and SNEGSKA (reference sequence). The CDR3 has 15 amino acids. The V and J ends lost 1 base and 2 bases respectively, with 14 bases between them. The DNA for the CDR3 is TGCAGTGCTAGAGCAGGGCTGGGGGGAAACACTGAAGCTTTCTTT. This encodes CSARAGLGGNTEAFF.

This clonotype was detected only a few times. This chain joins TRBV18 and TRBJ1-2, with D unresolved. CDR3 length: 14 residues. V was shortened by 5 bases and J by 6 bases, with 16 bases between the two germline ends. CDR1 is KGHSH and CDR2 is LQKENI in the germline V gene. The CDR3, as DNA: TGTGCCAGCTCAGTTATGGATGGGATGGATGGCTACACCTTC. The encoded protein is CASSVMDGMDGYTF. Drawing the rest from reference TRBV18 and TRBJ1-2, the complete variable domain is NAGVMQNPRHLVRRRGQEARLRCSPMKGHSHVYWYRQLPEEGLKFMVYLQKENIIDESGMPKERFSAEFPKEGPSILRIQQVVRGDSAAYFCASSVMDGMDGYTFGSGTRLTVV.

V and J are TRBV20-1 and TRBJ2-3; 8 positions match TRBD2. The CDR3 is 14 residues long. Germline CDR1 is DFQATT and CDR2 is SNEGSKA (reference sequence). Germline trimming cut 3 bases from V and 3 bases from J; bases unmatched to any gene: 5. The CDR3 here is CSASIPGGTDTQYF. As DNA, the CDR3 is TGCAGTGCTAGCATCCCGGGGGGGACAGATACGCAGTATTTT.

This clonotype occurred many times. This chain links TRBV5-1 with TRBJ2-3, with D maybe TRBD2 (6 bases). V was pared by 3 bases and J by 2 bases, with 10 bases between. The CDR3 length is 14 residues. CDR1 SGHRS and CDR2 YFSETQ come from the germline V gene. CDR3 nucleotide sequence: TGCGCCAGCAGCTCCGGGACTGCCACAGATACGCAGTATTTT. It codes for CASSSGTATDTQYF.

The table lists this clonotype with a few counts. The CDR3 DNA is TGTGCCAGCAGCTTAGAGACAGGGCTGGTCACCGGGGAGCTGTTTTTT. It yields the protein CASSLETGLVTGELFF. V usage is TRBV7-7 and J usage is TRBJ2-2; 7 positions agree with TRBD1. The CDR3 sequence is 16 residues long. CDR1 and CDR2 from the germline V gene are SSHAT and FNYEAQ (reference sequence). J gave up 4 bases and V 1 base, and 6 bases lay outside the gene matches.

This clonotype has more than one count but fewer than ten. CDR3 DNA: TGTGCCAGCAGCTTAAGCCAGGGTCAGCTTCTGTCGGATCAGCCCCAGCATTTT. Translation gives CASSLSQGQLLSDQPQHF. The chain combines TRBV7-6 with TRBJ1-5, with D possibly TRBD1 on 5 matching bases. This CDR3 comprises 18 residues. The V end was cut by 2 bases, the J end by 5 bases, with 22 bases between. CDR1 SGHVS and CDR2 FNYEAQ come from the germline V gene.

The genes are TRBV12-3 or TRBV12-4 and TRBJ1-5, with D unclear. The length of the CDR3 is 14 residues. V was cut by 3 bases and J by 6 bases, with 12 bases left in between. This CDR3 reads CASSFRRVGQPQHF. CDR3 sequence (DNA): TGTGCCAGCAGTTTCCGGAGGGTTGGTCAGCCCCAGCATTTT.

The sample holds many counts of this clonotype. V usage is TRBV12-3 or TRBV12-4 and J usage is TRBJ1-2; D gene uncertain. The CDR3 contains 12 residues. Trimming stripped 6 bases from V and 10 bases from J, with 15 bases between. The CDR3 DNA sequence: TGTGCCAGCAGACAAGGTGGAGATGACTACACCTTC. This gives the protein CASRQGGDDYTF.

A few counts support this clonotype. This rearrangement joins TRBV6-6 to TRBJ2-5; D may be TRBD2 (7 bases). Trimming cost V 7 bases and J 4 bases, with 13 bases left between them. Germline CDR1 is MNHNY and CDR2 is SVGAGI (reference sequence). This CDR3 region has 13 residues. In nucleotides, the CDR3 is TGTGCCAGCAACGCGGGGGCGGGAGAGACCCAGTACTTC. Translating it yields CASNAGAGETQYF.

This clonotype appeared a few times. This rearrangement joins TRBV4-1 to TRBJ2-5, with D possibly TRBD2 on 7 matching bases. CDR3 length: 16 amino acids. Per germline, CDR1 MGHRA and CDR2 YSYEKL. Trimming took 6 bases from V and 1 from J, leaving 18 bases between them. The CDR3 loop reads CASRHILGGLQETQYF. CDR3 bases: TGCGCCAGCAGACACATACTGGGGGGGCTCCAAGAGACCCAGTACTTC.

The gene calls are TRBV4-3 and TRBJ1-5; D remains unclear. Trimming removed 4 bases at V and 6 bases at J, with 10 bases between. The CDR3 extends over 13 amino acids. In germline, CDR1 is LGHNA, CDR2 YSLEER. The DNA of the CDR3 is TGCGCCAGCAGCCCCGACACTGGTCAGCCCCAGCATTTT. Its protein product is CASSPDTGQPQHF.

In its sample, this clonotype was seen a few times. The rearrangement joins TRBV6-5 to TRBJ2-7, with a weak D call TRBD2 (5 bases). The CDR3 is 13 residues long. Germline CDR1 MNHEY, CDR2 SVGAGI. Trimming stripped 0 bases from V and 6 bases from J, with 9 bases between. The CDR3 DNA is TGTGCCAGCAGTTACTCGACACGGGGCGAGCAGTACGTC. It encodes CASSYSTRGEQYV.

This clonotype was seen repeatedly, ten times or more. The CDR3 spells CASSAGLAHNEQFF. The CDR3 DNA reads TGTGCCAGCAGCGCTGGACTAGCGCACAATGAGCAGTTCTTC. The chain employs TRBV4-2 and TRBJ2-1, with TRBD2 identical over 9 bases. The V gene end was trimmed by 5 bases and the J gene end by 5 bases; junction bases not matched to a gene: 4. The CDR3 is 14 residues long. The germline V gene has CDR1 LGHNA and CDR2 YNFKEQ.

This clonotype showed up just a few times. The V call is TRBV7-9, the J call TRBJ1-1; D remains ambiguous. Looked up from germline, CDR1 is SEHNR and CDR2 is FQNEAQ (reference sequence). V lost 3 bases and J 1 base, leaving 9 bases between the germline ends. The CDR3 loop spans 14 amino acids. CDR3 in amino acids: CASSFPTPNTEAFF. In DNA form, the CDR3 reads TGTGCCAGCAGCTTCCCGACTCCGAACACTGAAGCTTTCTTT.

This sequence joins TRBV7-3 and TRBJ2-2; 11 bases are a match to TRBD1. V shed 5 bases, J shed 7 bases, and the junction held 6 bases outside the gene matches. The germline V gene has CDR1 SGHTA and CDR2 FQGTGA. CDR3 length: 15 amino acids. CDR3 protein: CASSPGQGAVGELFF. The CDR3 DNA follows: TGTGCCAGCAGCCCCGGACAGGGGGCCGTCGGGGAGCTGTTTTTT. The full variable domain, its missing parts supplied by reference TRBV7-3 and TRBJ2-2, is GAGVSQTPSNKVTEKGKYVELRCDPISGHTALYWYRQSLGQGPEFLIYFQGTGAADDSGLPNDRFFAVRPEGSVSTLKIQRTERGDSAVYLCASSPGQGAVGELFFGEGSRLTVL.

This clonotype occurred a few times. In nucleotides, the CDR3 is TGTGCCAGCTCAGCAGCGGGGGCCCGCTACGAGCAGTACTTC. Its protein product is CASSAAGARYEQYF. J is TRBJ2-7 and V is TRBV18, with 8 positions matching TRBD2. V shed 5 bases and J 3 bases; nucleotides not matched to a gene: 6. There are 14 residues in the CDR3. Germline CDR1 and CDR2: KGHSH and LQKENI.

This clonotype has just a few counts. This chain links TRBV6-2 or TRBV6-3 with TRBJ2-2; no clear D. The CDR3 is 12 residues long. The germline V and J ends were trimmed by 6 bases and 6 bases, with 8 bases remaining between them. Germline CDR1 reads MNHEY; CDR2 reads SVGEGT. Here the CDR3 reads CASSRLAGELFF. The CDR3 DNA reads as TGTGCCAGCAGCCGCCTCGCCGGGGAGCTGTTTTTT.